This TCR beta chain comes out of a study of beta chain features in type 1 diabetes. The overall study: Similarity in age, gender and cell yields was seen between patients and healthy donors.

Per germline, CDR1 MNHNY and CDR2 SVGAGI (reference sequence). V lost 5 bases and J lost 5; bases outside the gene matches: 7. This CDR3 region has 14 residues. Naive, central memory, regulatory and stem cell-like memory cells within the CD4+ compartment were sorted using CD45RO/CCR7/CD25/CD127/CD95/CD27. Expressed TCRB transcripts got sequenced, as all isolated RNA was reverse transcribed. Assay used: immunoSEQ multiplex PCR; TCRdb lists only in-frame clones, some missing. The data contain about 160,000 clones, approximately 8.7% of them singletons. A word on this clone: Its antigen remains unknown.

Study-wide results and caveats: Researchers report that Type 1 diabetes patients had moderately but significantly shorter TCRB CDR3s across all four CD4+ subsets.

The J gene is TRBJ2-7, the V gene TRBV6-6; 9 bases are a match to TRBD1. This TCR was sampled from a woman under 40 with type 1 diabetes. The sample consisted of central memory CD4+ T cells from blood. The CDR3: CASSDYRGRNEQYF. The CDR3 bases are TGTGCCAGCAGTGACTACAGGGGGCGGAACGAGCAGTACTTC.